The source of this T cell receptor (beta chain) is a study of naive and memory T cell subsets. Regarding the study as a whole: Naive repertoires, especially CD8, held a few larger clonotypes, possibly memory cells re-expressing CD45RA. Activation and differentiation may alter RNA-based TCR counts. Diversity fell and Gini index rose from naive through CM, EM, EMRA.

Two oligonucleotides, mixed equimolar, formed the beta constant-region primer covering TRBC1 and TRBC2. Nested alpha and beta constant-region primers with the SP2 primer drove four PCR rounds on ligated cDNA. The cDNA 3' end received a ligated single-stranded oligonucleotide carrying the SP2 primer and a 12-nucleotide UMI. MiXCR was run by TCRdb on the UMI-ligation and nested PCR reads, yielding one entry per CDR3 protein. The sample yields about 150,000 distinct CDR3 sequences, over 20% seen once. Cells stained for CD3, CD4, CD8, CD45RA and CD27 were sorted into four subsets. Deletions cut 8 bases from V and 4 bases from J, with 5 bases between. CDR1 is MDHEN, CDR2 SYDVKM, per germline. The CDR3 spans 10 residues. The table lists this clonotype with a few counts. Its antigen remains unknown.

This clonotype originated in a human donor in good health. The J gene is TRBJ1-1, the V gene TRBV28; D is unclear. The sample taken for sequencing was naive CD4+ T cells from blood. The CDR3 loop is CASLGTEAFF. The CDR3 DNA sequence: TGTGCCAGCTTGGGCACTGAAGCTTTCTTT.